This TCR beta chain came from a study of blood T cell repertoires in COVID-19. Study-level background: From the United States, Italy and Spain came samples of acute and convalescent COVID-19. PBMCs, B-cell-depleted T cells, or T cells provided the cDNA or gDNA that made up the material.

Germline CDR1 reads SGHRS; CDR2 reads YFSETQ. V dropped 0 bases and J dropped 5; count of bases not matched to a gene: 13. CDR3 length: 17 amino acids. Under the authors' procedure: It was from reference gene primer amplification that nucleated cell counts were estimated. Here immunoSEQ multiplex PCR was the method, and the copy in TCRdb shows in-frame clones only, minus some. That table furnishes V, J and clone size, whereas the DNA furnished D and trimming. Among around 20,000 clones listed, approximately 87% were seen once. The TCR originated in a human donor in a cohort sampled during active COVID-19. Sample: peripheral blood. The V call is TRBV5-1, the J call TRBJ2-7; 8 bases line up with TRBD1. The CDR3 nucleotides read TGCGCCAGCAGCTTGGCCGTAGTAGCAGGGGGCGTCCACGAGCAGTACTTC. Translation gives CASSLAVVAGGVHEQYF.